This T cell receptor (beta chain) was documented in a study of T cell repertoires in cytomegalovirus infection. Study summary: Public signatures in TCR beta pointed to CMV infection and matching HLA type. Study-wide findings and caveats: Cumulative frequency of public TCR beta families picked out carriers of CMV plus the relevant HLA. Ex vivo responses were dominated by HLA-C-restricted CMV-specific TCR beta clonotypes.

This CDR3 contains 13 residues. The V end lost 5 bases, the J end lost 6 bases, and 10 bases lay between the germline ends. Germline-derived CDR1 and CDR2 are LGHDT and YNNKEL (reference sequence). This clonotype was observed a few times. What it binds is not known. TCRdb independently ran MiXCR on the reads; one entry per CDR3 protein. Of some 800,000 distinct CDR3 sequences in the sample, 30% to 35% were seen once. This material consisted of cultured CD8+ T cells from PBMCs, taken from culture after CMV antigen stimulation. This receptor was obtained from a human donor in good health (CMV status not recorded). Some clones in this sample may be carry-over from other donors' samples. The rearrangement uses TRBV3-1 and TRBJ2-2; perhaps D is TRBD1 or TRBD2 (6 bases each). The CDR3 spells CASSKEGAGELFF. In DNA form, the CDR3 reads TGTGCCAGCAGCAAGGAGGGGGCCGGGGAGCTGTTTTTT.